One sample yielded the 26 T cell receptor beta chains listed below, sequenced in a study of Graves' ophthalmopathy and Graves' hyperthyroidism. RNA transcripts were the source from which TCR beta CDR3 regions were amplified. Second-round multiplex PCR came after first-round RT-PCR with HTBI primers. TCRdb recomputed calls from the multiplex PCR reads with MiXCR, one row per CDR3 protein. This table holds approximately 1.2 million distinct CDR3 sequences, about 35% found once. Specimen: peripheral blood or thyroid tissue (not recorded which). These receptors originate from an adult man with Graves' hyperthyroidism.

The rearrangement uses TRBV30 and TRBJ2-2; D gene unclear. The CDR3 extends over 11 amino acids. CDR1 is GTSNPN and CDR2 is SVGIG in the germline V gene (reference sequence). V lost 2 bases and J 2 bases, leaving 0 bases between the germline ends. CDR3 in DNA: TGTGCCTGGAGTAACACCGGGGAGCTGTTTTTT. This codes for CAWSNTGELFF.

This clonotype was observed a handful of times. For the CDR3, the DNA is TGTGCCAGCAGGGACTACAACCAAGAGACCCAGTACTTC. Translation: CASRDYNQETQYF. This sequence joins TRBV6-2 or TRBV6-3 and TRBJ2-5; tentatively, D is TRBD2 (6 bases). V lost 6 bases and J 0 bases, leaving 8 bases between the germline ends. Germline V gene lookup returns CDR1 MNHEY and CDR2 SVGEGT. The CDR3 length is 13 residues.

CDR3 bases: TGTGCCAGCAGAAAAGGATGGGCCTACGAGCAGTACTTC. It encodes CASRKGWAYEQYF. The rearrangement links TRBV7-9 to TRBJ2-7; the D is unclear. Germline CDR1 reads SEHNR; CDR2 reads FQNEAQ (reference sequence). V was trimmed by 6 bases and J by 2 bases, leaving 11 bases between them. The CDR3 spans 13 residues.

The chain uses TRBV5-1 and TRBJ2-7; the match to TRBD2 covers 9 bases. V trimming: 3 bases; J trimming: 4 bases; junction bases outside the gene matches: 8. The CDR3 contains 15 residues. Per germline, CDR1 SGHRS and CDR2 YFSETQ. This CDR3 reads CASSSISGSWYEQYF. In DNA form, the CDR3 reads TGCGCCAGCAGCTCGATTAGCGGGAGTTGGTACGAGCAGTACTTC. Combining the CDR3 with reference TRBV5-1 and TRBJ2-7 gives the whole variable domain KAGVTQTPRYLIKTRGQQVTLSCSPISGHRSVSWYQQTPGQGLQFLFEYFSETQRNKGNFPGRFSGRQFSNSRSEMNVSTLELGDSALYLCASSSISGSWYEQYFGPGTRLTVT.

The sample holds a few counts of this clonotype. The rearrangement joins TRBV20-1 to TRBJ1-5; D may be TRBD1 (5 bases). Trimming removed 1 base from V and 0 bases from J, with 10 bases in between. The CDR3 length is 15 residues. Germline values: CDR1 DFQATT, CDR2 SNEGSKA (reference sequence). The CDR3: CSARGQTYSNQPQHF. The CDR3 bases are TGCAGTGCTAGAGGACAGACATATAGCAATCAGCCCCAGCATTTT.

This clonotype appeared many times. The chain carries TRBV29-1 and TRBJ1-2; 11 nucleotides match TRBD1. The CDR3 is 14 amino acids. Germline loops: CDR1 SQVTM, CDR2 ANQGSEA. V trimming: 5 bases; J trimming: 7 bases; junction bases outside the gene matches: 9. DNA of the CDR3: TGCAGCGTTTCAAGTGGACAGGGGGCTTCTGGCTACACCTTC. Translating gives CSVSSGQGASGYTF.

Notes on this clonotype: This is likely a read error, given that the CDR3 carries no conserved phenylalanine or tryptophan at its end. The limits of the CDR3 on the DNA are not certain, so only TCRdb's listed CDR3 is given. CDR3 loop: CASSPSLG. J is TRBJ1-6 and V is TRBV7-9. Germline CDR1 reads SEHNR; CDR2 reads FQNEAQ (reference sequence). Counting both end residues, the CDR3 totals 8 amino acids.

The chain is built from TRBV7-8 and TRBJ1-6; 9 nucleotides align to TRBD1. This CDR3 is built from 15 residues. With V trimmed by 6 bases and J by 6 bases, 6 bases remained unmatched. Per germline, CDR1 SGHVS and CDR2 FQNEAQ. The CDR3 sequence is CASRSGTGINSPLHF. The CDR3 DNA follows: TGTGCCAGCAGGTCTGGGACAGGGATTAATTCACCCCTCCACTTT.

This chain links TRBV29-1 with TRBJ1-3; D is possibly TRBD1 (6 bases). This CDR3 region has 13 residues. V lost 7 bases, J lost 8 bases, and 18 bases lay in between. Looked up from germline, CDR1 is SQVTM and CDR2 is ANQGSEA. The DNA for the CDR3 is TGCAGCGCCAGACAGGCGGATGGCTACACCATATATTTT. Translated, it gives CSARQADGYTIYF.

The V and J genes are TRBV29-1 and TRBJ1-4, with 9 nucleotides matching TRBD1. The CDR3 contains 13 residues. Germline CDR1 is SQVTM and CDR2 is ANQGSEA. Trimming removed 6 bases from V and 7 bases from J; junction bases left unmatched: 6. CDR3 protein: CSVTGGAGEKLFF. CDR3 DNA: TGCAGCGTGACAGGGGGGGCAGGTGAAAAACTGTTTTTT.

A few counts support this clonotype. The chain employs TRBV2 and TRBJ1-3, with D tentatively TRBD1 (6 bases). Germline-derived CDR1 and CDR2 are SNHLY and FYNNEI. This CDR3 comprises 16 residues. V was shortened by 5 bases and J by 0 bases, with 14 bases between the two germline ends. The CDR3 nucleotides are TGTGCCAGCAGTTTTCGGGGGGCCTCCTCTGGAAACACCATATATTTT. Its translation is CASSFRGASSGNTIYF.

The chain recombines TRBV7-9 with TRBJ2-7; TRBD1 is a possible D gene (6 bases). CDR3 length: 14 amino acids. The ends were cut back, 5 bases at V and 4 bases at J, with 15 bases in the middle. Germline V lookup: CDR1 SEHNR, CDR2 FQNEAQ (reference sequence). CDR3 in DNA: TGTGCCAGCAGCCAAAATCAGGGGCGATACGAGCAGTACTTC. Protein sequence: CASSQNQGRYEQYF. Supplemented by reference TRBV7-9 and TRBJ2-7, the full variable domain reads DTGVSQNPRHKITKRGQNVTFRCDPISEHNRLYWYRQTLGQGPEFLTYFQNEAQLEKSRLLSDRFSAERPKGSFSTLEIQRTEQGDSAMYLCASSQNQGRYEQYFGPGTRLTVT.

The rearrangement uses TRBV3-1 and TRBJ2-5, with 8 bases aligning to TRBD1. The germline gives CDR1 LGHDT, CDR2 YNNKEL (reference sequence). The V segment lost 8 bases and the J segment 7 bases; nucleotides outside the gene matches: 15. The CDR3 spans 15 residues. The CDR3 protein is CASGIPGQVFATQYF. CDR3 in DNA: TGTGCCAGCGGCATACCGGGACAGGTGTTTGCGACCCAGTACTTC.

This clonotype came up many times. This chain links TRBV29-1 with TRBJ2-7; D may be TRBD2 (6 bases). The V end was cut by 3 bases, the J end by 4 bases, with 22 bases between. This CDR3 spans 16 amino acids. The V gene's germline CDR1 is SQVTM and CDR2 ANQGSEA. The CDR3 nucleotides are TGCAGCGTTGAGGCGCCCGGGACCGCGGGGACTTACGAGCAGTACTTC. Its translation: CSVEAPGTAGTYEQYF.

This clonotype was detected only a few times. The CDR3 DNA sequence: TGTGCCATCAGTCGACAGGGATCGGAGACCCAGTACTTC. It is translated as CAISRQGSETQYF. The chain is built from TRBV10-3 and TRBJ2-5; 7 nucleotides align to TRBD1. The CDR3 is 13 residues long. The trim removed 5 bases at V and 5 bases at J, leaving 5 bases unmatched. Germline values: CDR1 ENHRY, CDR2 SYGVKD.

This clonotype came up a few times. The chain links TRBV7-9 to TRBJ2-7; a possible D gene is TRBD2 (6 bases). The CDR3 is made up of 14 amino acids. V dropped 6 bases and J dropped 1 base, with 13 bases sitting between them. CDR1 is SEHNR, CDR2 FQNEAQ, per germline (reference sequence). This CDR3 is CASSYRDFSYEQYF. The CDR3 DNA follows: TGTGCCAGCAGTTACCGGGACTTTTCCTACGAGCAGTACTTC.

In its sample, this clonotype was seen many times. The rearrangement joins TRBV10-3 to TRBJ1-4; D gene uncertain. From germline, CDR1 is ENHRY and CDR2 SYGVKD. The CDR3 runs to 15 residues. V lost 0 bases to trimming and J lost 10 bases, with 15 bases between them. DNA for the CDR3: TGTGCCATCAGTGAGTCGGGCGGATATTTAGGAAAACTGTTTTTT. Amino acids: CAISESGGYLGKLFF.

V and J are TRBV20-1 and TRBJ1-2; D not resolved. V was trimmed by 0 bases and J by 9 bases, leaving 5 bases between them. Germline lookup yields CDR1 DFQATT and CDR2 SNEGSKA (reference sequence). The CDR3 has 10 residues. CDR3 sequence: CSARDPSYTF. In nucleotides, the CDR3 is TGCAGTGCTAGAGATCCCAGCTACACCTTC.

The V call is TRBV7-6, the J call TRBJ1-4; no clear D gene. V was pared by 5 bases and J by 8 bases, with 21 bases between. Germline V gives CDR1 SGHVS, CDR2 FNYEAQ. The CDR3 contains 16 residues. CDR3 DNA: TGTGCCAGCAGCCGTGGGTCGGGTCGCCTTCGGGAAAAACTGTTTTTT. This sequence encodes CASSRGSGRLREKLFF.

The rearrangement joins TRBV25-1 to TRBJ1-2, with 9 positions matching TRBD1. Germline V gene sequence: CDR1 MGHDK, CDR2 SYGVNS. The CDR3 length is 19 residues. The V and J ends lost 0 bases and 3 bases, in that order; junction bases with no gene match: 14. The CDR3 is CASSEYVMTGGGRDYGYTF. In nucleotides, the CDR3 is TGTGCCAGCAGTGAATATGTTATGACAGGGGGAGGGCGGGACTATGGCTACACCTTC.

In this sample, this clonotype turned up a few times. The chain is built from TRBV11-1 and TRBJ1-4; D not resolved. Germline loops: CDR1 SGHAT, CDR2 FQDESV (reference sequence). The CDR3 has 13 residues. Trimming stripped 3 bases from V and 7 bases from J, with 9 bases between. The CDR3 region is CASSFLKPEKLFF. CDR3 sequence (DNA): TGTGCCAGCAGCTTTTTGAAACCTGAAAAACTGTTTTTT.

The chain joins TRBV6-5 to TRBJ2-7; D is unclear. Germline V gives CDR1 MNHEY, CDR2 SVGAGI. The CDR3 extends over 12 amino acids. The germline V and J ends were trimmed by 6 bases and 7 bases, with 13 bases remaining between them. The CDR3 nucleotides are TGTGCCAGCAGCACGACGGTGAGGGAGCAGTACTTC. Amino acids: CASSTTVREQYF.

Many counts were recorded for this clonotype. This chain uses TRBV19 with TRBJ1-2; 9 positions match TRBD1. CDR1 LNHDA and CDR2 SQIVND come from the germline V gene (reference sequence). The CDR3 has 15 amino acids. V shed 5 bases and J 6 bases; nucleotides not matched to a gene: 10. CDR3 sequence: CASSAGQGFLNGYTF. As DNA, the CDR3 is TGTGCCAGTAGTGCGGGACAGGGATTCCTGAATGGCTACACCTTC.

This clonotype appeared many times. The rearrangement uses TRBV12-3 or TRBV12-4 and TRBJ1-6; TRBD1 is a possible D gene (5 bases). V lost 5 bases and J lost 10, with 18 bases in between. The CDR3 extends over 15 amino acids. CDR3 region: CASSIGDLTRSPLHF. The CDR3 DNA is TGTGCCAGCAGTATCGGGGACCTTACCCGATCACCCCTCCACTTT.

The table lists this clonotype with many counts. The chain couples TRBV7-2 to TRBJ2-7; no clear D gene. CDR1 is SGHTA, CDR2 FQGNSA, per germline. The V and J ends lost 5 bases and 6 bases respectively, with 17 bases between them. The CDR3 covers 14 residues. CDR3 DNA sequence: TGTGCCAGCAGCATTAAATTCGGCTCGGGCGAGCAGTACTTC. This gives the protein CASSIKFGSGEQYF.

The chain recombines TRBV29-1 with TRBJ1-5; D is unresolved. Trimming pared 3 bases from V and 11 bases from J, leaving 17 bases between. The germline V gene has CDR1 SQVTM and CDR2 ANQGSEA. The CDR3 totals 13 residues. CDR3 amino acids: CSVESWKGETQHF. In DNA form, the CDR3 reads TGCAGCGTTGAGAGTTGGAAGGGAGAGACCCAGCATTTT.